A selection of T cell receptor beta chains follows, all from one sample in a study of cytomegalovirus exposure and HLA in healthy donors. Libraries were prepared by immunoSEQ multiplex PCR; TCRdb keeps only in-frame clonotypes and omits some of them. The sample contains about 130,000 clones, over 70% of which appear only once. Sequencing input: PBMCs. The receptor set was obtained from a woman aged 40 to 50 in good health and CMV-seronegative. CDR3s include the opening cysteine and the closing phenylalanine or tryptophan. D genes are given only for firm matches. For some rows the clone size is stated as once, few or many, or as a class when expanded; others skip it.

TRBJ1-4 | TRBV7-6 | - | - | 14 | CASSLTNRAEKLFF | TGTGCCAGCAGCTTAACCAACAGGGCTGAAAAACTGTTTTTT
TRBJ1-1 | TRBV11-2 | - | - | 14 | CASSPGIGNTEAFF | TGTGCCAGCAGCCCCGGGATCGGGAACACTGAAGCTTTCTTT
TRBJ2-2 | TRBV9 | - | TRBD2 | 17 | CASSVVDGGANTGELFF | TGTGCCAGCAGCGTAGTGGATGGGGGGGCGAACACCGGGGAGCTGTTTTTT
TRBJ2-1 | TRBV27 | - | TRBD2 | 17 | CASSFGRLAGVRNEQFF | TGTGCCAGCAGCTTTGGGAGACTAGCGGGAGTTCGGAATGAGCAGTTCTTC
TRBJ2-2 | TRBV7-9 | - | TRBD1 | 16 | CASSSPTGGSTGELFF | TGTGCCAGCAGCTCCCCGACAGGGGGGAGCACCGGGGAGCTGTTTTTT
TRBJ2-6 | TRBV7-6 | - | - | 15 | CASSPGGSGANVLTF | TGTGCCAGCAGCCCCGGGGGCTCTGGGGCCAACGTCCTGACTTTC
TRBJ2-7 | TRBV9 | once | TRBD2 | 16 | CASSPLSGESSYEQYF | TGTGCCAGCAGCCCCCTTAGCGGGGAGAGCTCCTACGAGCAGTACTTC
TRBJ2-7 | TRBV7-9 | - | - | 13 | CASSREVAYEQYF | TGTGCCAGCAGCAGGGAGGTGGCCTACGAGCAGTACTTC
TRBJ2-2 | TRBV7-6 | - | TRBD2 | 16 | CASSLTSGGATGELFF | TGTGCCAGCAGCCTTACTAGCGGGGGGGCGACCGGGGAGCTGTTTTTT
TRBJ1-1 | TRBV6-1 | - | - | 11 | CAISNRAEAFF | TGTGCCATCAGCAACAGGGCTGAAGCTTTCTTT
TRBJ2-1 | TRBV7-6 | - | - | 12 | CASGRSYNEQFF | TGTGCCAGCGGAAGGAGTTACAATGAGCAGTTCTTC
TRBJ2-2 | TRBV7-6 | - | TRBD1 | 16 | CASSLQGAGNTGELFF | TGTGCCAGCAGCTTGCAGGGGGCAGGGAACACCGGGGAGCTGTTTTTT
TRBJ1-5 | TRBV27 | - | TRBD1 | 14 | CASRQQGVNQPQHF | TGTGCCAGCAGGCAGCAGGGGGTCAATCAGCCCCAGCATTTT
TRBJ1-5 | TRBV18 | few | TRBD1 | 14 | CASSSGQLNQPQHF | TGTGCCAGCTCATCGGGACAGCTCAATCAGCCCCAGCATTTT
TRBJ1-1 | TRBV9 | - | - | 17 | CASSIAGSYSGYTEAFF | TGTGCCAGCAGCATAGCCGGATCCTACTCGGGGTACACTGAAGCTTTCTTT
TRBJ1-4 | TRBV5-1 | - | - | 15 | CASSFQEVNPEKLFF | TGCGCCAGCAGCTTTCAAGAGGTCAACCCCGAAAAACTGTTTTTT
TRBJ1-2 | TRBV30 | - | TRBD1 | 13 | CAWSAGGFRGYTF | TGTGCCTGGAGTGCAGGGGGCTTTCGTGGCTACACCTTC
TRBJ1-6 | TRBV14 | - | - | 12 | CASSQVLRPLHF | TGTGCCAGCAGCCAAGTGCTGAGGCCCCTCCACTTT
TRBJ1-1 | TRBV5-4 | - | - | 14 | CASSPTGRGTEAFF | TGTGCCAGCAGCCCCACGGGAAGAGGGACTGAAGCTTTCTTT
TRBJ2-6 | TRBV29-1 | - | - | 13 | CSVRFSGANVLTF | TGCAGCGTTCGGTTCTCTGGGGCCAACGTCCTGACTTTC
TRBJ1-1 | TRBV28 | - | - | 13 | CASSLGQNTEAFF | TGTGCCAGCAGTTTAGGGCAAAACACTGAAGCTTTCTTT
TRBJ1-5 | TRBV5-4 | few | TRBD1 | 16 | CASSLQGSFGNQPQHF | TGTGCCAGCAGCTTACAGGGGTCGTTTGGCAATCAGCCCCAGCATTTT
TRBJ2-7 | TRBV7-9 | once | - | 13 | CASSLASIYEQYF | TGTGCCAGCAGCTTAGCTAGTATCTACGAGCAGTACTTC
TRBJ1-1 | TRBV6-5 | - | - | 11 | CASRRGTEAFF | TGTGCCAGCAGGCGAGGCACTGAAGCTTTCTTT
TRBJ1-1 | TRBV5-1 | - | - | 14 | CASSLGRQTKEAFF | TGCGCCAGCAGCTTGGGGAGACAGACCAAAGAAGCTTTCTTT
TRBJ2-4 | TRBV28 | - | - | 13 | CASSSMRSDIQYF | TGTGCCAGCAGTTCGATGAGATCTGACATTCAGTACTTC
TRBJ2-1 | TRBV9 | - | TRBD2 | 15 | CASSGGTSGLNEQFF | TGTGCCAGCAGCGGCGGGACTAGCGGGCTGAATGAGCAGTTCTTC